A single sample is the source of the 27 T cell receptor beta chains below, sequenced in a study of blood T cell repertoires in COVID-19. Assay: immunoSEQ multiplex PCR; the TCRdb copy retains only in-frame clones and omits some. The sample carries 110,000 or so clones, approximately 81% recorded once. Sequencing used peripheral blood. The receptors derive from a man aged 55-75 years with acute or convalescent COVID-19.

This chain connects TRBV5-6 to TRBJ2-1; 9 bases agree with TRBD2. The V gene end was trimmed by 2 bases and the J gene end by 5 bases; junction bases not matched to a gene: 5. The CDR3 covers 15 residues. Looked up from germline, CDR1 is SGHDT and CDR2 is YYEEEE. CDR3 amino acids: CASSFRASGNNEQFF. The CDR3 DNA follows: TGTGCCAGCAGCTTTCGGGCTAGCGGGAACAATGAGCAGTTCTTC. The entire variable domain, with the rest obtained from reference TRBV5-6 and TRBJ2-1, is as follows: DAGVTQSPTHLIKTRGQQVTLRCSPKSGHDTVSWYQQALGQGPQFIFQYYEEEERQRGNFPDRFSGHQFPNYSSELNVNALLLGDSALYLCASSFRASGNNEQFFGPGTRLTVL.

This sequence joins TRBV28 and TRBJ2-1; TRBD2 agrees at 8 bases. The V gene's germline CDR1 is MDHEN and CDR2 SYDVKM. J lost 1 base, V lost 5 bases, and 7 bases had no gene match. The CDR3 consists of 16 residues. CDR3 bases: TGTGCCAGCAGTACGAATAGCGGGATATCCTACAATGAGCAGTTCTTC. This translates into CASSTNSGISYNEQFF.

The V call is TRBV7-9, the J call TRBJ1-1, with D uncertain. Trimming pared 1 base from V and 6 bases from J, leaving 12 bases between. In germline, CDR1 is SEHNR, CDR2 FQNEAQ (reference sequence). The CDR3 extends over 14 amino acids. The CDR3 loop is CASSLGIVGAEAFF. For the CDR3, the DNA is TGTGCCAGCAGCTTAGGAATAGTGGGCGCTGAAGCTTTCTTT.

The chain links TRBV7-3 to TRBJ2-2; tentative D call: TRBD1 (6 bases). Trimming pared 5 bases from V and 3 bases from J, leaving 13 bases between. This CDR3 spans 15 amino acids. CDR1 and CDR2 (germline): SGHTA, FQGTGA. The CDR3: CASSATGLDTGELFF. CDR3 in DNA: TGTGCCAGCAGCGCCACAGGGTTGGACACCGGGGAGCTGTTTTTT.

The chain combines TRBV2 with TRBJ1-6; no reliable D call. The CDR3 runs 15 residues. Trimming left V 5 bases short and J 3 bases short, with 11 bases between. Germline V gives CDR1 SNHLY, CDR2 FYNNEI. This chain's CDR3 is CASSPREGYNSPLHF. CDR3 coding DNA: TGTGCCAGCAGTCCCCGGGAGGGCTATAATTCACCCCTCCACTTT.

The gene calls are TRBV5-4 and TRBJ1-2; maybe TRBD1 (5 bases). This CDR3 has 14 amino acids. The ends were cut back, 1 base at V and 4 bases at J, with 11 bases in the middle. CDR1 is SGHNT and CDR2 is YYREEE in the germline V gene (reference sequence). This CDR3 reads CASSLPGQIYGYTF. CDR3 coding DNA: TGTGCCAGCAGCTTGCCAGGACAAATCTATGGCTACACCTTC.

The genes are TRBV9 and TRBJ2-1, with D perhaps TRBD2 (5 bases). V was shortened by 0 bases and J by 9 bases, with 28 bases between the two germline ends. This CDR3 is 19 amino acids long. CDR1 is SGDLS and CDR2 is YYNGEE in the germline V gene. CDR3 nucleotide sequence: TGTGCCAGCAGCGTAGCTGAGGCGAGAGCGGCAGGCGGATTAAGTGAGCAGTTCTTC. Amino acid sequence: CASSVAEARAAGGLSEQFF.

V gene TRBV5-1 combines with J gene TRBJ1-2; the match to TRBD1 covers 8 bases. The germline gives CDR1 SGHRS, CDR2 YFSETQ. V was pared by 4 bases and J by 6 bases, with 11 bases of the junction left unmatched. The CDR3 consists of 15 residues. The CDR3: CASSPQPDRGHGYTF. CDR3 sequence (DNA): TGCGCCAGCAGCCCCCAACCCGACAGGGGCCATGGCTACACCTTC. Combining the CDR3 with reference TRBV5-1 and TRBJ1-2 gives the whole variable domain KAGVTQTPRYLIKTRGQQVTLSCSPISGHRSVSWYQQTPGQGLQFLFEYFSETQRNKGNFPGRFSGRQFSNSRSEMNVSTLELGDSALYLCASSPQPDRGHGYTFGSGTRLTVV.

This CDR3 reads CASSLTGSYEQYF. The CDR3, as DNA: TGTGCCAGCAGTCTGACAGGTTCCTACGAGCAGTACTTC. V is TRBV6-2 or TRBV6-3 and J is TRBJ2-7, with D possibly TRBD1 on 6 matching bases. Trimming shortened V by 5 bases and J by 1 base, and 9 bases separated the two germline ends. Germline CDR1 MNHEY, CDR2 SVGEGT. This CDR3 comprises 13 residues.

There are a few counts of this clone. This chain connects TRBV7-9 to TRBJ1-1; D possibly corresponds to TRBD1 (6 bases). Looked up from germline, CDR1 is SEHNR and CDR2 is FQNEAQ (reference sequence). Trimming cost V 5 bases and J 1 base, with 8 bases left between them. The CDR3 loop spans 13 amino acids. The CDR3 sequence: CASSTGQNTEAFF. Here the CDR3 DNA reads TGTGCCAGCAGCACGGGACAGAACACTGAAGCTTTCTTT.

The V call is TRBV19, the J call TRBJ2-7; the D gene is possibly TRBD2 (5 bases). The length of the CDR3 is 15 residues. Trimming took off 1 base at V and 7 bases at J, with 17 bases between the two ends. Germline V gene data show CDR1 as LNHDA and CDR2 as SQIVND (reference sequence). The chain's CDR3 is CASSIGGTLRGEQYF. DNA of the CDR3: TGTGCCAGTAGTATAGGTGGAACCCTCCGCGGGGAGCAGTACTTC.

This chain connects TRBV4-3 to TRBJ2-3; perhaps TRBD2 as D (6 bases). From germline, CDR1 is LGHNA and CDR2 YSLEER. CDR3 length: 14 amino acids. V lost 0 bases and J lost 3, with 7 bases in between. The CDR3 region has the DNA TGCGCCAGCAGCCAAGATGGAGGGACAGATACGCAGTATTTT. Translated, it gives CASSQDGGTDTQYF.

V usage is TRBV29-1 and J usage is TRBJ1-5, with no clear D. The CDR3 has 15 residues. Germline assignment: CDR1 SQVTM and CDR2 ANQGSEA. Trimming cost V 5 bases and J 4 bases, with 18 bases left between them. The CDR3 sequence is CSVPSTGGLNQPQHF. The CDR3 nucleotides are TGCAGCGTTCCTTCGACCGGAGGGCTAAATCAGCCCCAGCATTTT. The variable domain in full, with the rest retrieved from reference TRBV29-1 and TRBJ1-5, is SAVISQKPSRDICQRGTSLTIQCQVDSQVTMMFWYRQQPGQSLTLIATANQGSEATYESGFVIDKFPISRPNLTFSTLTVSNMSPEDSSIYLCSVPSTGGLNQPQHFGDGTRLSIL.

This clone has just one count. This chain joins TRBV7-2 and TRBJ2-1; D might be TRBD1 (5 bases). Germline values: CDR1 SGHTA, CDR2 FQGNSA. This CDR3 has 11 amino acids. V was shortened by 4 bases and J by 9 bases, with 7 bases between the two germline ends. The CDR3 region is CASSSRVEQFF. As DNA, the CDR3 is TGTGCCAGCAGCTCCAGGGTTGAGCAGTTCTTC.

The CDR3 DNA follows: TGTGCCAGCAGCTTAATTCGGGGCTACGAGCAGTACTTC. It is translated as CASSLIRGYEQYF. The V call is TRBV11-2, the J call TRBJ2-7, with D perhaps matching TRBD2 (5 bases). The CDR3 is 13 residues long. Looked up from germline, CDR1 is SGHAT and CDR2 is FQNNGV. The V gene lost 2 bases and the J gene lost 3 bases, with 8 bases spanning the gap.

The chain is built from TRBV9 and TRBJ2-2; TRBD1 is a possible D gene (5 bases). This CDR3 contains 15 residues. Trimming removed 0 bases from V and 7 bases from J, with 13 bases in between. Germline values: CDR1 SGDLS, CDR2 YYNGEE. The CDR3 sequence: CASSVGHRQFGELFF. DNA of the CDR3: TGTGCCAGCAGCGTAGGCCACCGACAGTTCGGGGAGCTGTTTTTT. The full variable domain, completed using reference TRBV9 and TRBJ2-2, is DSGVTQTPKHLITATGQRVTLRCSPRSGDLSVYWYQQSLDQGLQFLIQYYNGEERAKGNILERFSAQQFPDLHSELNLSSLELGDSALYFCASSVGHRQFGELFFGEGSRLTVL.

The rearrangement links TRBV24-1 to TRBJ1-3; D is uncertain. CDR3 length equals 17 residues. Trimming pared 2 bases from V and 0 bases from J, leaving 13 bases between. The germline CDR1 and CDR2 sequences are KGHDR and SFDVKD. The CDR3 region has the DNA TGTGCCACCAGTGATTCGGACGGACTCAGCTCTGGAAACACCATATATTTT. Protein product: CATSDSDGLSSGNTIYF.

The chain combines TRBV28 with TRBJ2-4; D unclear. The germline V gene encodes CDR1 MDHEN and CDR2 SYDVKM. This CDR3 has 15 residues. The V end lost 5 bases, the J end lost 0 bases, and 11 bases lay between the germline ends. The CDR3 region has the DNA TGTGCCAGCAGTATCTACGAACTAGCCAAAAACATTCAGTACTTC. Residues: CASSIYELAKNIQYF. Based on the CDR3 plus reference TRBV28 and TRBJ2-4, the full variable domain is DVKVTQSSRYLVKRTGEKVFLECVQDMDHENMFWYRQDPGLGLRLIYFSYDVKMKEKGDIPEGYSVSREKKERFSLILESASTNQTSMYLCASSIYELAKNIQYFGAGTRLSVL.

V usage is TRBV7-9 and J usage is TRBJ2-7; D possibly corresponds to TRBD1 (6 bases). The CDR3 is made up of 15 amino acids. Trimming cost V 4 bases and J 1 base, with 14 bases left between them. CDR1 is SEHNR and CDR2 is FQNEAQ in the germline V gene (reference sequence). CDR3 nucleotide sequence: TGTGCCAGCAGCTCAGCCCGGGACAAATCCTACGAGCAGTACTTC. Its protein is CASSSARDKSYEQYF.

The gene calls are TRBV3-1 (or the pseudogene TRBV3-2) and TRBJ2-7; D is unclear. The CDR3 is 16 amino acids. Trimming cost V 0 bases and J 0 bases, with 12 bases left between them. CDR1 is LGHDT, CDR2 YNNKEL, per germline (reference sequence). The CDR3 reads CASSQDGSASSYEQYF. CDR3 DNA sequence: TGTGCCAGCAGCCAAGACGGAAGCGCAAGCTCCTACGAGCAGTACTTC.

The sample holds a few counts of this clone. This chain uses TRBV10-3 with TRBJ2-7; 13 positions agree with TRBD2. The CDR3 loop spans 17 amino acids. Trimming removed 4 bases from V and 2 bases from J; junction bases left unmatched: 8. Germline V CDR1 and CDR2: ENHRY, SYGVKD. DNA of the CDR3: TGTGCCATCAGTGCTGACTTCGGGACTAGCGGGACCTACGAGCAGTACTTC. This codes for CAISADFGTSGTYEQYF.

The chain couples TRBV10-3 to TRBJ2-1; D is possibly TRBD2 (5 bases). The CDR3 runs to 15 residues. Germline CDR1 reads ENHRY; CDR2 reads SYGVKD. V was shortened by 5 bases and J by 3 bases, with 14 bases between the two germline ends. CDR3 protein: CAISSGGQNYNEQFF. CDR3 in DNA: TGTGCCATCAGTAGCGGTGGTCAGAACTACAATGAGCAGTTCTTC.

The chain couples TRBV6-5 to TRBJ1-1; 8 positions agree with TRBD1. Germline values: CDR1 MNHEY, CDR2 SVGAGI. Trimming removed 6 bases from V and 5 bases from J; junction bases left unmatched: 8. The CDR3 has 14 residues. The CDR3 protein is CASRRSGGATEAFF. CDR3 bases: TGTGCCAGCAGGAGATCAGGGGGCGCGACTGAAGCTTTCTTT.

The V and J genes are TRBV9 and TRBJ2-3, with 11 nucleotides matching TRBD2. The CDR3 length is 16 residues. Trimming removed 3 bases from V and 5 bases from J; junction bases left unmatched: 8. Germline CDR1 is SGDLS and CDR2 is YYNGEE. CDR3 coding DNA: TGTGCCAGCAGCGCCGAGTTAGCGGGAGGGAGAGATACGCAGTATTTT. Encoded protein: CASSAELAGGRDTQYF.

This clone appeared once. The chain carries TRBV19 and TRBJ1-5, with 11 bases matching TRBD1. The germline V gene has CDR1 LNHDA and CDR2 SQIVND (reference sequence). This CDR3 is built from 16 residues. V gave up 7 bases and J gave up 4 bases; unmatched junction bases: 9. This chain's CDR3 is CASTQTGTGGNQPQHF. In DNA form, the CDR3 reads TGTGCCAGTACCCAAACTGGGACAGGGGGGAATCAGCCCCAGCATTTT.

The CDR3 coding sequence is TGTGCCAGCAGTTACTCTAGGCCTGGACAAGGCTACGAGCAGTACTTC. This codes for CASSYSRPGQGYEQYF. This rearrangement joins TRBV6-5 to TRBJ2-7; D is perhaps TRBD1 (5 bases). V gave up 0 bases and J gave up 3 bases, with 15 bases separating them. The CDR3 runs to 16 residues. Germline lookup yields CDR1 MNHEY and CDR2 SVGAGI.

The chain combines TRBV29-1 with TRBJ2-7; D unclear. CDR1 is SQVTM and CDR2 is ANQGSEA in the germline V gene. With 4 bases removed from V and 4 bases from J, the gap between germline ends came to 11 bases. The CDR3 runs 12 residues. In DNA, the CDR3 is TGCAGCGTTGGGCTAGGCCAGTACGAGCAGTACTTC. Protein sequence: CSVGLGQYEQYF.